These 22 T cell receptor beta chains came from one sample sequenced in a study of blood T cell repertoires in COVID-19 (dated by TCRdb to about 2020). Library preparation employed the immunoSEQ multiplex PCR assay. The immuneACCESS repertoire file appears here via TCRdb, limited to in-frame rearrangements. These files lack a portion of the clones; in checked studies, under half of the deficit traces to unresolved V genes, and the cause of the others is not known. The sample yields 450,000 to 500,000 clones; approximately 83% were counted once. The top ten hold under 4% of the sample. Sequences were obtained from peripheral blood. The receptors here all came from a human donor in a cohort sampled during active COVID-19.

The chain has TRBV6-5 and TRBJ2-7, with TRBD1 matching over 8 bases. Germline V CDR1 and CDR2: MNHEY, SVGAGI. The CDR3 has 16 amino acids. V dropped 0 bases and J dropped 6; count of bases not matched to a gene: 10. The CDR3 region has the DNA TGTGCCAGCAGTTACTCAACAGGGGGAAGTCGAGGCGAGCAGTACTTC. Translating gives CASSYSTGGSRGEQYF.

CDR3 nucleotide sequence: TGTGCCAGTAGTATCCTTGGAGAACCAGGAAACACCATATATTTT. It is translated as CASSILGEPGNTIYF. The gene calls are TRBV19 and TRBJ1-3; no reliable D call. Germline CDR1 and CDR2: LNHDA and SQIVND (reference sequence). Trimming cost V 3 bases and J 4 bases, with 13 bases left between them. The CDR3 has 15 residues.

This sequence joins TRBV4-3 and TRBJ2-1; 13 bases align to TRBD2. Per germline, CDR1 LGHNA and CDR2 YSLEER. CDR3 size: 15 residues. V lost 3 bases to trimming and J lost 6 bases; unmatched junction nucleotides: 2. CDR3 sequence: CASSQGLAGPNEQFF. The CDR3 DNA is TGCGCCAGCAGCCAGGGACTAGCGGGACCCAATGAGCAGTTCTTC.

The genes are TRBV11-1 and TRBJ1-1; D possibly corresponds to TRBD1 (6 bases). Per germline, CDR1 SGHAT and CDR2 FQDESV (reference sequence). Trimming removed 5 bases at V and 0 bases at J, with 10 bases between. This CDR3 contains 14 residues. DNA of the CDR3: TGTGCCAGCAGCCCGGACAGACTGAACACTGAAGCTTTCTTT. Amino acid sequence: CASSPDRLNTEAFF.

This chain's CDR3 is CASSLQGTSGRYEQFF. The CDR3 DNA reads as TGCGCCAGCAGCCTACAAGGGACTAGCGGGAGGTATGAGCAGTTCTTC. The J gene is TRBJ2-1, the V gene TRBV5-1, with 15 nucleotides matching TRBD2. The ends lost 4 bases at V and 8 bases at J; junction bases unmatched: 7. The germline CDR1 and CDR2 sequences are SGHRS and YFSETQ. The CDR3 runs to 16 residues. The complete variable domain, with remaining parts taken from reference TRBV5-1 and TRBJ2-1, reads KAGVTQTPRYLIKTRGQQVTLSCSPISGHRSVSWYQQTPGQGLQFLFEYFSETQRNKGNFPGRFSGRQFSNSRSEMNVSTLELGDSALYLCASSLQGTSGRYEQFFGPGTRLTVL.

V gene TRBV18 combines with J gene TRBJ2-5; tentative D call: TRBD1 (6 bases). The CDR3 is made up of 14 amino acids. The germline CDR1 and CDR2 sequences are KGHSH and LQKENI. V was pared by 1 base and J by 5 bases, with 11 bases between. This chain's CDR3 is CASSPLSQGETQYF. DNA for the CDR3: TGTGCCAGCTCACCACTTTCGCAGGGGGAGACCCAGTACTTC.

This rearrangement joins TRBV29-1 to TRBJ1-2, with D perhaps TRBD1 (6 bases). V was shortened by 1 base and J by 2 bases, with 11 bases between the two germline ends. Per germline, CDR1 SQVTM and CDR2 ANQGSEA. The CDR3 spans 14 residues. The CDR3, as DNA: TGCAGCGTTGAAGCCTACAGGGACAACTATGGCTACACCTTC. Translation gives CSVEAYRDNYGYTF.

The chain joins TRBV6-6 to TRBJ1-2; 7 positions match TRBD1. The V and J ends lost 6 bases and 0 bases, in that order; junction bases with no gene match: 25. The CDR3 runs 21 residues. The germline CDR1 and CDR2 sequences are MNHNY and SVGAGI (reference sequence). The CDR3 coding sequence is TGTGCCAGCAGCACCATGAGGGCCCATATGGACCGGGACAGAGCTAACTATGGCTACACCTTC. Amino acid sequence: CASSTMRAHMDRDRANYGYTF.

V usage is TRBV4-3 and J usage is TRBJ1-1; TRBD1 might be the D (6 bases). The CDR3 sequence is 16 residues long. The ends were cut back, 1 base at V and 4 bases at J, with 16 bases in the middle. CDR1 LGHNA and CDR2 YSLEER come from the germline V gene. The chain's CDR3 is CASSQASWGRGTEAFF. CDR3 in DNA: TGCGCCAGCAGCCAAGCTTCTTGGGGCAGGGGCACTGAAGCTTTCTTT.

The gene calls are TRBV7-2 and TRBJ2-7; 8 bases line up with TRBD1. V was clipped by 6 bases and J by 3 bases; unmatched bases: 10. Germline V lookup: CDR1 SGHTA, CDR2 FQGNSA. The CDR3 is 15 amino acids. CDR3: CASSRPRTGNYEQYF. The CDR3 coding sequence is TGTGCCAGCAGTCGACCCCGGACAGGGAACTACGAGCAGTACTTC.

This clone was counted a single time. The chain carries TRBV30 and TRBJ1-5, with D hard to call. This CDR3 is 13 amino acids long. CDR1 and CDR2 from the germline V gene are GTSNPN and SVGIG (reference sequence). The ends were cut back, 2 bases at V and 0 bases at J, with 5 bases in the middle. Here the CDR3 reads CAWSSSSNQPQHF. The CDR3 nucleotides read TGTGCCTGGAGTTCTAGTAGCAATCAGCCCCAGCATTTT.

The chain employs TRBV5-4 and TRBJ1-1; D is unclear. CDR1 is SGHNT and CDR2 is YYREEE in the germline V gene (reference sequence). Trimming removed 3 bases from V and 1 base from J, with 13 bases in between. There are 15 residues in the CDR3. The chain's CDR3 is CASSSTREANTEAFF. CDR3 in DNA: TGTGCCAGCAGCTCCACGCGGGAGGCGAACACTGAAGCTTTCTTT.

V usage is TRBV27 and J usage is TRBJ2-7, with 11 bases aligning to TRBD1. Germline lookup yields CDR1 MNHEY and CDR2 SMNVEV (reference sequence). The V gene end was trimmed by 5 bases and the J gene end by 2 bases; junction bases not matched to a gene: 20. This CDR3 has 20 residues. The DNA of the CDR3 is TGTGCCAGCAGTCCAGGCCGGTCAGGACAGGGGGCGCCGGATACCTACGAGCAGTACTTC. It yields the protein CASSPGRSGQGAPDTYEQYF.

V is TRBV2 and J is TRBJ2-6; 7 bases are a match to TRBD1. The germline CDR1 and CDR2 sequences are SNHLY and FYNNEI. This CDR3 has 15 amino acids. The ends lost 8 bases at V and 3 bases at J; junction bases unmatched: 7. CDR3 DNA: TGTGCCAGCGGGCAGGGGGATGGTGGGGCCAACGTCCTGACTTTC. Translation gives CASGQGDGGANVLTF.

This chain joins TRBV7-9 and TRBJ1-1, with a possible D match to TRBD1 (5 bases). V lost 10 bases to trimming and J lost 2 bases, with 11 bases between them. This CDR3 spans 12 amino acids. Germline V gives CDR1 SEHNR, CDR2 FQNEAQ (reference sequence). The CDR3 spells CATVDSNTEAFF. The CDR3 DNA reads as TGTGCCACCGTTGACAGTAACACTGAAGCTTTCTTT.

CDR3 coding DNA: TGTGCCAGCAGCGTAGATGCGGGAGGGCCGGGAGAGCAGTACTTC. Protein product: CASSVDAGGPGEQYF. The rearrangement links TRBV9 to TRBJ2-7; 9 nucleotides match TRBD2. The CDR3 is 15 amino acids. CDR1 and CDR2 (germline): SGDLS, YYNGEE. With V trimmed by 0 bases and J by 7 bases, 8 bases remained unmatched.

The chain joins TRBV19 to TRBJ1-1; D is ambiguous. Trimming removed 9 bases at V and 7 bases at J, with 12 bases between. The CDR3 has 11 residues. CDR1 and CDR2 (germline): LNHDA, SQIVND (reference sequence). The DNA of the CDR3 is TGTGCCAGCCGCCAGGTGGGTGAAGCTTTCTTT. It translates to CASRQVGEAFF.

V gene TRBV19 combines with J gene TRBJ1-1, with 7 bases fitting TRBD1. The germline CDR1 and CDR2 sequences are LNHDA and SQIVND (reference sequence). V gave up 3 bases and J gave up 4 bases; unmatched junction bases: 8. This CDR3 comprises 15 residues. CDR3 in amino acids: CASSMSDRVGTEAFF. CDR3 nucleotides: TGTGCCAGTAGTATGTCCGACAGGGTGGGCACTGAAGCTTTCTTT.

V is TRBV18 and J is TRBJ1-6, with 7 positions matching TRBD1. Germline V gives CDR1 KGHSH, CDR2 LQKENI. The junction had 8 bases not matched to a gene; V was cut back by 5 bases and J by 7 bases. CDR3 size: 15 residues. The CDR3 sequence is CASSTTGVENSPLHF. The DNA for the CDR3 is TGTGCCAGCTCAACTACAGGGGTGGAGAATTCACCCCTCCACTTT.

The V gene is TRBV10-3, the J gene TRBJ2-7; TRBD1 is a possible D gene (5 bases). V gave up 0 bases and J gave up 5 bases, with 5 bases separating them. The V gene's germline CDR1 is ENHRY and CDR2 SYGVKD. CDR3 size: 12 residues. CDR3 DNA sequence: TGTGCCATCAGTGAGTCCAGGGACGAGCAGTACTTC. It is translated as CAISESRDEQYF.

The V and J genes are TRBV18 and TRBJ1-5; no firm D call. From germline, CDR1 is KGHSH and CDR2 LQKENI. V lost 4 bases to trimming and J lost 4 bases, with 5 bases between them. This CDR3 has 12 residues. CDR3 DNA sequence: TGTGCCAGCTCACTAGCTAATCAGCCCCAGCATTTT. Translated: CASSLANQPQHF.

The V and J genes are TRBV24-1 and TRBJ2-7; 8 bases align to TRBD2. V lost 8 bases, J lost 1 base, and 6 bases stayed unmatched. The CDR3 is made up of 14 amino acids. The germline gives CDR1 KGHDR, CDR2 SFDVKD. CDR3 amino acids: CATMTSDESYEQYF. For the CDR3, the DNA is TGTGCCACCATGACTAGCGATGAGTCCTACGAGCAGTACTTC.